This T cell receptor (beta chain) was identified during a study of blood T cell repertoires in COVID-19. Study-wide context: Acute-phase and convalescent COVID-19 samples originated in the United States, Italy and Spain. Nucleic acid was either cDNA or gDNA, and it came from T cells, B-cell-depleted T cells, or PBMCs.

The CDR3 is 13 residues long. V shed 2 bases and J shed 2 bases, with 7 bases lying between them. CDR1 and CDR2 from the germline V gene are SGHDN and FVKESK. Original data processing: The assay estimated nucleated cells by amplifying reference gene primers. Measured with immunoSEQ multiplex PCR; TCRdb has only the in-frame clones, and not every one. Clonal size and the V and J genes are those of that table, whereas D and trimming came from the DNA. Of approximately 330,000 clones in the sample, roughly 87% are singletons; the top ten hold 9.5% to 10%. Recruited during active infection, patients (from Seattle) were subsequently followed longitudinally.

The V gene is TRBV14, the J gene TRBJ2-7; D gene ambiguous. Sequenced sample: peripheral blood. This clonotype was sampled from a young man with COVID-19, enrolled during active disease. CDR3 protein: CASSQKHPYEQYF. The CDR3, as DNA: TGTGCCAGCAGCCAAAAGCATCCCTACGAGCAGTACTTC.